Listed below are T cell receptor beta chains from one sample, sequenced in a study of response to subunit inactivated influenza vaccine. From the RT-PCR reads, TCRdb called clonotypes with MiXCR, one entry per CDR3 protein. Of about 800,000 distinct CDR3 sequences in the sample, approximately 21% were seen once. The sequencing here drew on PBMCs from blood, taken 5 days after vaccination. The receptor set was obtained from a man aged 50 to 60 who received an inactivated influenza vaccine. Each CDR3 is given with its conserved first and last residue. The D gene is left open where the match is weak. Some rows mark clone size as missing; the rest say once, few, many or name a class of expanded clone.

D gene	clone size	J gene	V gene	CDR3 length	CDR3 DNA	CDR3 protein
.	few	TRBJ2-3	TRBV30	16	TGTGCCTGGAGTGGGGGACCCTCGACCGGCACAGATACGCAGTATTTT	CAWSGGPSTGTDTQYF
.	few	TRBJ2-1	TRBV6-6	13	TGTGCCAGCAGATTAATCCCCTACAATGAGCAGTTCTTC	CASRLIPYNEQFF
.	few	TRBJ2-1	TRBV3-1	15	TGTGCCAGCAGCCCTACTAAGGCCTCCTACAATGAGCAGTTCTTC	CASSPTKASYNEQFF
.	many	TRBJ2-7	TRBV5-1	13	TGCGCCAGCAGCTTGGAGACTAACGACGAGCAGTACTTC	CASSLETNDEQYF
TRBD2	.	TRBJ2-3	TRBV20-1	15	TGCAGTGCTAGTTTCCTAGCGGGAGTCTCAGATACGCAGTATTTT	CSASFLAGVSDTQYF
.	few	TRBJ1-5	TRBV12-3/TRBV12-4	16	TGTGCCAGCAGTTTAAGGGGGGCGGGAAATGTGGCGCCCCAGCATTTT	CASSLRGAGNVAPQHF
.	.	TRBJ2-1	TRBV5-1	15	TGCGCCAGCAGCTTCGGCGGGGAACCCTACAATGAGCAGTTCTTC	CASSFGGEPYNEQFF
.	.	TRBJ2-5	TRBV12-3/TRBV12-4	13	TGTGCCAGCAGTCCATTGGACATCCAGACCCAGTACTTC	CASSPLDIQTQYF
TRBD1	.	TRBJ2-1	TRBV7-2	15	TGTGCCAGCAGCTCTGGACAGGTATATTGGAATGAGCAGTTCTTC	CASSSGQVYWNEQFF
.	.	TRBJ2-7	TRBV20-1	13	TGCAGTGCTAGAACCAGCACAGGCTACGAGCAGTACTTC	CSARTSTGYEQYF
TRBD1	few	TRBJ1-5	TRBV6-5	15	TGTGCCAGCAGTTATGTAGGACAGGATAGTCAGCCCCAGCATTTT	CASSYVGQDSQPQHF
.	.	TRBJ2-3	TRBV5-5	16	TGTGCCAGCAGCTTGGGGCCGGGCCCCTTCACAGATACGCAGTATTTT	CASSLGPGPFTDTQYF
TRBD1	.	TRBJ2-1	TRBV25-1	15	TGTGCCAGCAGTGAATCAGGGGGCGCTTTCAATGAGCAGTTCTTC	CASSESGGAFNEQFF
TRBD1	once	TRBJ1-3	TRBV6-1	16	TGTGCCAGCAGCCTACCGGGACAGGGGGCTGGAAACACCATATATTTT	CASSLPGQGAGNTIYF
.	few	TRBJ2-1	TRBV12-3/TRBV12-4	16	TGTGCCAGCAGTTTCCGTCTAGAGGGGTCCTACAATGAGCAGTTCTTC	CASSFRLEGSYNEQFF
.	.	TRBJ1-2	TRBV11-2	15	TGTGCCAGCAGCTTAGATGGGCCTTCCCCCTTCGGCTACACCTTC	CASSLDGPSPFGYTF